Detailed here is one T cell receptor (beta chain). Its matching antigen is unknown. Germline assignment: CDR1 SNHLY and CDR2 FYNNEI. The CDR3 sequence is 16 residues long. V lost 1 base, J lost 1 base, and 10 bases lay in between. This sample was included in a study of T cell responses to AZD1222 COVID-19 vaccine. The study, taken as a whole, reports: Spike-specific TCR breadth and depth went up after people got two AZD1222 doses. Of spike-specific TCRs, nearly half reportedly target regions left unmutated in variants. Just a handful of people given AZD1222 tested seropositive at baseline.

TCRdb's copy holds only in-frame clones and misses some; the assay was immunoSEQ multiplex PCR. This sample yields tens of thousands of clones, of which around 80% are seen a single time; over 40% belongs to the top ten. This TCR derives from an adult in good health. The chain joins TRBV2 to TRBJ2-2, with D unclear. This specimen was peripheral blood, taken on day 0 of AZD1222 vaccination. Here the CDR3 DNA reads TGTGCCAGCAGTGAAGGGGTCCCTCAGAACACCGGGGAGCTGTTTTTT. Translating gives CASSEGVPQNTGELFF.